Presented here are 8 T cell receptor beta chains from one specimen sequenced in a study of T cells in Graves' hyperthyroidism and ophthalmopathy. The CDR3 regions of TCR beta were amplified from RNA transcripts. A first-round RT-PCR of the TCR CDR3 used the HTBI primer set. TCRdb redid the calling of the multiplex PCR reads with MiXCR, one entry per CDR3 protein. Found here are approximately 560,000 distinct CDR3 sequences, around 42% of them singletons; the top ten hold nearly 8.5%. Sequencing used peripheral blood or thyroid tissue (not recorded which). The receptors come from a woman younger than 35 with Graves' hyperthyroidism.

This clonotype came up many times. The chain carries TRBV15 and TRBJ1-5; D not certain. CDR1 is LNHNV and CDR2 is YYDKDF in the germline V gene (reference sequence). This CDR3 has 15 residues. The germline V and J ends were trimmed by 5 bases and 2 bases, with 13 bases remaining between them. The CDR3 DNA reads as TGTGCCACCAGCTCTACGGGTTCTGGCAATCAGCCCCAGCATTTT. Protein: CATSSTGSGNQPQHF.

The gene calls are TRBV7-3 and TRBJ2-7; 10 positions match TRBD2. The CDR3 spans 16 residues. Germline CDR1 SGHTA, CDR2 FQGTGA. The J segment lost 5 bases and the V segment lost 4 bases, leaving 11 bases of the junction unmatched. The CDR3 loop reads CASSSWTSGGRDEQYF. The DNA of the CDR3 is TGTGCCAGCAGCTCTTGGACTAGCGGAGGCCGCGACGAGCAGTACTTC.

The genes are TRBV7-9 and TRBJ1-3; no reliable D call. The CDR3 is made up of 16 amino acids. V was cut by 1 base and J by 0 bases, with 10 bases left in between. From germline, CDR1 is SEHNR and CDR2 FQNEAQ (reference sequence). The CDR3 sequence: CASSLDGTASGNTIYF. The DNA for the CDR3 is TGTGCCAGCAGCTTAGATGGCACAGCCTCTGGAAACACCATATATTTT.

On this clonotype itself: This sequence may be a read error, since a much larger clone differs from it by one base. The chain joins TRBV29-1 to TRBJ2-7; 8 bases map to TRBD1. Germline V gene lookup returns CDR1 SQVTM and CDR2 ANQGSEA. The CDR3 sequence is 14 residues long. The DNA for the CDR3 is TGCAGCGTCAGATTCCGGGACAGGCCCTACGGGCAGTACTTC. It translates to CSVRFRDRPYGQYF.

Only a few counts were recorded for this clonotype. The V gene is TRBV7-8, the J gene TRBJ2-5; 7 positions match TRBD2. CDR1 and CDR2 from the germline V gene are SGHVS and FQNEAQ. Unmatched junction bases numbered 5, after V lost 4 bases and J lost 0 bases. The length of the CDR3 is 15 residues. CDR3 residues: CASSSPLADQETQYF. CDR3 DNA sequence: TGTGCCAGCAGCTCCCCCCTAGCGGACCAAGAGACCCAGTACTTC.

This clonotype came up many times. This chain links TRBV2 with TRBJ2-5, with D perhaps matching TRBD2 (5 bases). CDR1 is SNHLY and CDR2 is FYNNEI in the germline V gene. The CDR3 runs 12 residues. With 8 bases removed from V and 2 bases from J, the gap between germline ends came to 9 bases. CDR3 DNA sequence: TGTGCCAGCGGGAGCTCTCAAGAGACCCAGTACTTC. It specifies CASGSSQETQYF.

V usage is TRBV4-1 and J usage is TRBJ1-5; perhaps TRBD1 as D (5 bases). The CDR3 length is 17 residues. The V gene lost 3 bases and the J gene lost 2 bases, with 17 bases spanning the gap. CDR1 is MGHRA, CDR2 YSYEKL, per germline. CDR3: CASSHPDGAHRNQPQHF. Written as DNA, the CDR3 is TGCGCCAGCAGCCATCCCGATGGGGCCCATCGCAATCAGCCCCAGCATTTT.

The chain couples TRBV2 to TRBJ2-7, with D possibly matching TRBD1 (5 bases). This CDR3 spans 12 amino acids. Trimming removed 2 bases at V and 10 bases at J, with 12 bases between. From germline, CDR1 is SNHLY and CDR2 FYNNEI. The CDR3 DNA reads as TGTGCCAGCAGTGAAATAGGGGTTGACCAGTACTTC. Its protein product is CASSEIGVDQYF. Combining the CDR3 with reference TRBV2 and TRBJ2-7 gives the whole variable domain EPEVTQTPSHQVTQMGQEVILRCVPISNHLYFYWYRQILGQKVEFLVSFYNNEISEKSEIFDDQFSVERPDGSNFTLKIRSTKLEDSAMYFCASSEIGVDQYFGPGTRLTVT.